The source of this T cell receptor (beta chain) is a study of chronic HIV infection and antiretroviral therapy. The junction had 13 bases not matched to a gene; V was cut back by 5 bases and J by 13 bases. The germline CDR1 and CDR2 sequences are SGHAT and FQDESV (reference sequence). The CDR3 runs to 13 residues. Each CDR3 protein is one row after TCRdb ran MiXCR on the 5' RACE reads. The repertoire holds 45,000 to 60,000 distinct CDR3 sequences, 15% to 20% seen once, with approximately 3% in the top ten. Specimen: peripheral blood. The sequence derives from an adult who had HIV and had not received antiretroviral therapy, or was an uninfected healthy control (not recorded which). The chain combines TRBV11-1 with TRBJ2-7; 8 bases agree with TRBD2. The CDR3 DNA is TGTGCCAGCAGCGCTAACCCTAGCGGGCAACGATACTTC. Amino acid sequence: CASSANPSGQRYF.